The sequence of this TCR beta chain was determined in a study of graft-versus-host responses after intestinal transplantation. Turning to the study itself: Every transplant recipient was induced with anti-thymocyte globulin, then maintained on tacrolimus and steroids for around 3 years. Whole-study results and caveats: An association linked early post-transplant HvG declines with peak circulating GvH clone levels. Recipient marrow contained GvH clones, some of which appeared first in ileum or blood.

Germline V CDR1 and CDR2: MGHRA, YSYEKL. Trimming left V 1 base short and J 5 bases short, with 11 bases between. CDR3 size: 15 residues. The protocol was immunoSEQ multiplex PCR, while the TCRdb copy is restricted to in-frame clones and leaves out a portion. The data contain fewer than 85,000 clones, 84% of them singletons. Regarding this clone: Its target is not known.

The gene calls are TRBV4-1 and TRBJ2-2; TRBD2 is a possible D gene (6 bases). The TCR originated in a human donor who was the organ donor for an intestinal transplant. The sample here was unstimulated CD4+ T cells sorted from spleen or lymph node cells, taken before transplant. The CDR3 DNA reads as TGCGCCAGCAGCCAAGGGCGGGGTAGGACCGGGGAGCTGTTTTTT. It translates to CASSQGRGRTGELFF.